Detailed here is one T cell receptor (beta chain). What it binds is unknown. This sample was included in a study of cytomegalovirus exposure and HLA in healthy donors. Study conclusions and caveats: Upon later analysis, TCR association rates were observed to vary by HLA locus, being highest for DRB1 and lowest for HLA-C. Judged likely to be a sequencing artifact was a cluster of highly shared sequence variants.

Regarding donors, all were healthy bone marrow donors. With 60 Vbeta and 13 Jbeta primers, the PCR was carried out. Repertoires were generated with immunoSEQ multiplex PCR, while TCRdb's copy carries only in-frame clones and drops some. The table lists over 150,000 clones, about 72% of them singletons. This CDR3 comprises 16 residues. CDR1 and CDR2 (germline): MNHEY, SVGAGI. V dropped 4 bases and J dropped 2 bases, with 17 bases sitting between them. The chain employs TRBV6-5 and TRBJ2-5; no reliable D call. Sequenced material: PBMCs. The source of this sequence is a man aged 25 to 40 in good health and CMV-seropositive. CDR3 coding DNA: TGTGCCAGCAGTTTCACCGGCGTGCGCAGGCAAGAGACCCAGTACTTC. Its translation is CASSFTGVRRQETQYF.